This T cell receptor (beta chain) was identified in a study of blood T cell repertoires in COVID-19. Overall study: Acute and convalescent COVID-19 specimens originated in the United States, Italy and Spain.

Only in-frame clones appear in the TCRdb table, and some are missing; sequencing was by immunoSEQ multiplex PCR. The sample yields 210,000 or so clones, 92% seen once. V dropped 4 bases and J dropped 8 bases, with 12 bases sitting between them. This CDR3 has 12 amino acids. From germline, CDR1 is SGHRS and CDR2 YFSETQ. The genes are TRBV5-1 and TRBJ1-2; possibly TRBD1 for D (6 bases). The source is a man aged 25-45 years with acute or convalescent COVID-19. Input material: peripheral blood. The CDR3 spells CASSPPGEGYTF. In DNA form, the CDR3 reads TGCGCCAGCAGCCCTCCAGGGGAGGGCTACACCTTC.